A single sample gave rise to the 19 T cell receptor beta chains below, sequenced in a study of blood T cell repertoires in COVID-19. TCRdb's copy holds only in-frame clones and misses some; the assay was immunoSEQ multiplex PCR. The table records 99,000 or so clones, around 86% of them present only once. Material for sequencing was peripheral blood. These receptors were collected from an elderly man with acute or convalescent COVID-19.

This chain connects TRBV5-4 to TRBJ2-1; 7 nucleotides line up with TRBD2. Germline loops: CDR1 SGHNT, CDR2 YYREEE (reference sequence). CDR3 length: 15 residues. Germline trimming cut 3 bases from V and 6 bases from J; bases unmatched to any gene: 9. The CDR3 DNA sequence: TGTGCCAGCAGCTCCTCGGCGGGAGCCCTCAATGAGCAGTTCTTC. It yields the protein CASSSSAGALNEQFF. Looking up the rest from reference TRBV5-4 and TRBJ2-1 gives the full variable domain: ETGVTQSPTHLIKTRGQQVTLRCSSQSGHNTVSWYQQALGQGPQFIFQYYREEENGRGNFPPRFSGLQFPNYSSELNVNALELDDSALYLCASSSSAGALNEQFFGPGTRLTVL.

This chain uses TRBV6-1 with TRBJ2-1, with D perhaps matching TRBD1 (6 bases). Trimming took off 3 bases at V and 6 bases at J, with 12 bases between the two ends. This CDR3 comprises 14 residues. The germline CDR1 and CDR2 sequences are MNHNS and SASEGT. The CDR3 region is CASSDAGDINEQFF. Here the CDR3 DNA reads TGTGCCAGCAGTGACGCAGGGGATATCAATGAGCAGTTCTTC.

The chain uses TRBV9 and TRBJ2-3; 7 nucleotides align to TRBD1. The CDR3 is 16 residues long. V shed 3 bases, J shed 0 bases, and the junction held 7 bases outside the gene matches. Germline V gives CDR1 SGDLS, CDR2 YYNGEE. The CDR3: CASSERQGLSTDTQYF. In DNA, the CDR3 is TGTGCCAGCAGCGAAAGACAGGGTTTAAGCACAGATACGCAGTATTTT.

V and J are TRBV5-1 and TRBJ1-1; D uncertain. This CDR3 is built from 13 residues. The germline V gene has CDR1 SGHRS and CDR2 YFSETQ. The V end was cut by 3 bases, the J end by 6 bases, with 12 bases between. The CDR3 bases are TGCGCCAGCAGCTCCGGAGGTTGGTCTGAAGCTTTCTTT. It specifies CASSSGGWSEAFF.

This chain connects TRBV9 to TRBJ2-7; 8 nucleotides match TRBD1. After removal of 2 bases from V and 3 bases from J, the junction contained 7 bases not matched to a gene. The CDR3 sequence is 15 residues long. The germline CDR1 and CDR2 sequences are SGDLS and YYNGEE. The CDR3 here is CASSVSGTGGYEQYF. CDR3 coding DNA: TGTGCCAGCAGCGTCTCCGGGACAGGAGGCTACGAGCAGTACTTC.

The chain has TRBV20-1 and TRBJ1-2; D remains ambiguous. The length of the CDR3 is 10 residues. Per the germline V gene, CDR1 is DFQATT and CDR2 is SNEGSKA (reference sequence). V lost 1 base, J lost 8 bases, and 5 bases lay in between. This CDR3 reads CSARGAGYTF. The CDR3 bases are TGCAGTGCTAGAGGTGCGGGCTACACCTTC.

This chain joins TRBV18 and TRBJ2-5; TRBD2 aligns across 8 bases. The trim removed 6 bases at V and 4 bases at J, leaving 7 bases unmatched. Per the germline V gene, CDR1 is KGHSH and CDR2 is LQKENI. CDR3 length: 14 residues. CDR3 bases: TGTGCCAGCTCCCGCGCTCTAGCGGGAGAGACCCAGTACTTC. It yields the protein CASSRALAGETQYF.

The chain combines TRBV5-1 with TRBJ1-2; D gene ambiguous. The CDR3 runs 13 residues. V was clipped by 4 bases and J by 10 bases, with 17 bases between them. Germline values: CDR1 SGHRS, CDR2 YFSETQ. The CDR3 protein is CASSQNTGSFYTF. The CDR3 bases are TGCGCCAGCAGCCAAAATACCGGGTCTTTCTACACCTTC.

This clone occurred a few times. The chain couples TRBV7-4 to TRBJ2-5; 14 bases are shared with TRBD2. Losses at the gene ends were 3 bases for V and 2 bases for J; bases not matched to a gene: 14. Germline V gives CDR1 SGHVT, CDR2 SQSDAQ. The CDR3 length is 20 residues. The CDR3 here is CASSFMGLAGEGSQQETQYF. The CDR3 DNA reads TGTGCCAGCAGCTTTATGGGACTAGCGGGAGAAGGGAGTCAACAAGAGACCCAGTACTTC.

The chain joins TRBV9 to TRBJ1-1, with D perhaps TRBD1 (5 bases). The germline V and J ends were trimmed by 0 bases and 6 bases, with 9 bases remaining between them. CDR3 length equals 13 residues. Germline V gene sequence: CDR1 SGDLS, CDR2 YYNGEE. The CDR3 nucleotides read TGTGCCAGCAGCGTAGTTACGGGGGCTGAAGCTTTCTTT. This sequence encodes CASSVVTGAEAFF.

This sequence joins TRBV6-5 and TRBJ2-1, with D possibly being TRBD1 (6 bases). CDR1 MNHEY and CDR2 SVGAGI come from the germline V gene. V was clipped by 6 bases and J by 2 bases, with 14 bases between them. This CDR3 comprises 15 residues. The DNA for the CDR3 is TGTGCCAGCAGACGGATCAGGGGAGCCTACAATGAGCAGTTCTTC. Translation: CASRRIRGAYNEQFF.

V and J are TRBV5-1 and TRBJ1-6, with D perhaps matching TRBD1 (5 bases). Germline V gene lookup returns CDR1 SGHRS and CDR2 YFSETQ. Trimming cost V 1 base and J 2 bases, with 7 bases left between them. This CDR3 is 15 amino acids long. CDR3 nucleotide sequence: TGCGCCAGCAGCTTGAGGGGAACCTATAATTCACCCCTCCACTTT. Translated, it gives CASSLRGTYNSPLHF.

This chain links TRBV27 with TRBJ2-2; D may be TRBD1 (6 bases). The CDR3 loop spans 15 amino acids. Deletions cut 9 bases from V and 4 bases from J, with 18 bases between. Germline CDR1 is MNHEY and CDR2 is SMNVEV (reference sequence). CDR3 residues: CASTTRGKGTGELFF. The CDR3 DNA is TGTGCCAGTACTACCAGGGGCAAGGGCACCGGGGAGCTGTTTTTT.

The CDR3 nucleotides are TGTGCCAGCAGTAAAAGACTAACCGGCACCGGGGAGCTGTTTTTT. Translating gives CASSKRLTGTGELFF. The chain joins TRBV5-4 to TRBJ2-2; D is possibly TRBD2 (5 bases). The CDR3 sequence is 15 residues long. Trimming took 5 bases from V and 4 from J, leaving 15 bases between them. CDR1 SGHNT and CDR2 YYREEE come from the germline V gene (reference sequence).

The rearrangement joins TRBV6-1 to TRBJ1-5; TRBD1 matches 7 bases. J gave up 6 bases and V 0 bases, and 2 bases lay outside the gene matches. CDR1 and CDR2 (germline): MNHNS, SASEGT. The CDR3 totals 14 residues. CDR3 DNA sequence: TGTGCCAGCAGTGAAGCGACAGGGAGTCAGCCCCAGCATTTT. Its protein is CASSEATGSQPQHF.

This clone was seen more than once but under ten times. The chain uses TRBV28 and TRBJ1-2; 12 bases align to TRBD1. This CDR3 has 15 residues. Germline trimming cut 7 bases from V and 3 bases from J; bases unmatched to any gene: 6. Germline CDR1 is MDHEN and CDR2 is SYDVKM. In DNA form, the CDR3 reads TGTGCCAGCACCACCGGGACAGGGGGCTACTATGGCTACACCTTC. Its protein product is CASTTGTGGYYGYTF.

This chain links TRBV4-3 with TRBJ1-4, with 8 bases matching TRBD1. The CDR3 covers 15 residues. V shed 0 bases, J shed 8 bases, and the junction held 5 bases outside the gene matches. Germline V gives CDR1 LGHNA, CDR2 YSLEER. CDR3 residues: CASSQDGTGREKLFF. The DNA of the CDR3 is TGCGCCAGCAGCCAAGATGGGACAGGTCGGGAAAAACTGTTTTTT.

The chain joins TRBV3-1 (or the pseudogene TRBV3-2) to TRBJ1-1; no clear D. This CDR3 has 14 amino acids. Trimming left V 0 bases short and J 3 bases short, with 8 bases between. Per germline, CDR1 LGHDT and CDR2 YNNKEL (reference sequence). This chain's CDR3 is CASSQEWEDTEAFF. The CDR3 region has the DNA TGTGCCAGCAGCCAAGAGTGGGAGGACACTGAAGCTTTCTTT.

This sequence joins TRBV27 and TRBJ2-2; the D is unclear. CDR3 length: 13 amino acids. V shed 4 bases and J shed 0 bases, with 3 bases lying between them. From germline, CDR1 is MNHEY and CDR2 SMNVEV (reference sequence). DNA of the CDR3: TGTGCCAGCAGTTACACGAACACCGGGGAGCTGTTTTTT. Its protein product is CASSYTNTGELFF.